The clone carrying this T cell receptor (beta chain) has more than one count but fewer than ten. Antigen specificity is unknown. The entry originates in a study of vaccination effects on CD4 cells after COVID-19. Overall study findings and caveats: The study enrolled few convalescent patients and sampled no early post-infection timepoints. Late after vaccination, infection- and vaccine-induced clones showed marked clonal contraction.

Sequenced by immunoSEQ multiplex PCR; TCRdb stores in-frame clones only, minus some. The sample lists around 63,000 clones; less than 80% were seen once. The CDR3 consists of 14 residues. The V end was cut by 4 bases, the J end by 5 bases, with 11 bases between. Germline-derived CDR1 and CDR2 are LGHDT and YNNKEL (reference sequence). In the ViraFEST assay, antigen-specific CD4+ clonotypes were identified by expansion after peptide-pool stimulation. Subsequent to roughly 9 days of culture, CD4+ T cells were isolated. Nucleocapsid antibody tests were negative, and the vaccine recipients had no prior SARS-CoV-2 infection. Cultures of about 2 million PBMC per well contained around 11 IU/ml IL-2 plus 10 ug/ml peptides. A half-medium replacement with IL-2 medium was carried out on days 3 and 7.

The source was CD4+ T cells from PBMCs cultured with HCoV-OC43 spike peptides, collected before COVID-19 vaccination. The subset here: HCoV-OC43 spike overlapping peptide pool stimulation. The TCR comes from a human donor who received a COVID-19 vaccine. The gene calls are TRBV3-1 (or the pseudogene TRBV3-2) and TRBJ2-2; no firm D call. CDR3 residues: CASSLQYLTGELFF. In nucleotides, the CDR3 is TGTGCCAGCAGCCTCCAGTACTTAACCGGGGAGCTGTTTTTT.